This record covers a single TCR beta chain. This entry comes from a study of blood T cell repertoires in COVID-19. In the study overall: COVID-19 samples from acute and convalescent phases originated in the United States, Italy and Spain. Sample material is recorded as cDNA or gDNA derived from T cells, B-cell-depleted T cells, or PBMCs.

Authors' methods: Nucleated cell number was recorded as an estimate derived from reference gene primer amplification. Produced via immunoSEQ multiplex PCR; TCRdb's table is partial and in-frame only. V, J and clone size reflect that table, while D and trimming were determined from the DNA. The table records about 140,000 clones, 84% of them present only once. CDR3 length: 13 residues. The germline V gene has CDR1 SGHTA and CDR2 FQGNSA. Trimming shortened V by 2 bases and J by 6 bases, and 10 bases separated the two germline ends. This TCR came from a man aged 55 to 70 with active or convalescent COVID-19. The rearrangement joins TRBV7-2 to TRBJ1-2, with unresolved D. Sequences were obtained from peripheral blood. CDR3 sequence: CASSLMQGDGYTF. The CDR3 coding sequence is TGTGCCAGCAGCTTAATGCAAGGAGATGGCTACACCTTC.